The 5 T cell receptor beta chains in this list originate from one sample, sequenced in a study of OX40 agonist ivuxolimab in advanced cancers. Assay used: immunoSEQ multiplex PCR; TCRdb lists only in-frame clones, some missing. This sample has approximately 70,000 clones, with 82% found just once. The sequencing used CD4+ or CD8+ T cells sorted from blood, collected in a trial of the OX40 agonist ivuxolimab. The receptors were sampled from an adult with an advanced solid tumor such as melanoma, head and neck, liver or kidney cancer.

This clone has a single count. The chain links TRBV5-1 to TRBJ1-4; 8 bases are a match to TRBD1. CDR1 is SGHRS, CDR2 YFSETQ, per germline. This CDR3 contains 14 residues. The junction had 8 bases not matched to a gene; V was cut back by 5 bases and J by 8 bases. The DNA for the CDR3 is TGCGCCAGCAGTCCGGACAGGGCCAAAGAAAAACTGTTTTTT. Translated, it gives CASSPDRAKEKLFF.

The rearrangement joins TRBV7-2 to TRBJ1-1, with TRBD1 matching 9 bases. Germline CDR1 is SGHTA and CDR2 is FQGNSA. V was clipped by 2 bases and J by 3 bases; unmatched bases: 10. The CDR3 runs to 17 residues. The CDR3 sequence: CASSLRGQGKGYTEAFF. CDR3 nucleotides: TGTGCCAGCAGCTTAAGGGGACAGGGTAAGGGGTACACTGAAGCTTTCTTT.

The rearrangement links TRBV5-8 to TRBJ2-1; the match to TRBD1 covers 9 bases. Germline V gives CDR1 SGHTS, CDR2 YDEGEE. CDR3 size: 17 residues. Losses at the gene ends were 4 bases for V and 1 base for J; bases not matched to a gene: 9. CDR3 region: CASSLDLGQGSYNEQFF. For the CDR3, the DNA is TGTGCCAGCAGCCTCGACCTCGGACAGGGGTCCTACAATGAGCAGTTCTTC.

The chain carries TRBV11-2 and TRBJ2-5; 9 positions agree with TRBD2. The CDR3 has 15 residues. Germline V CDR1 and CDR2: SGHAT, FQNNGV. V shed 3 bases and J 1 base; nucleotides not matched to a gene: 3. The CDR3 loop is CASSLSGGFQETQYF. The CDR3 coding sequence is TGTGCCAGCAGCTTGAGCGGGGGGTTCCAAGAGACCCAGTACTTC.

This chain links TRBV10-1 with TRBJ2-2; 7 bases map to TRBD2. V shed 2 bases, J shed 0 bases, and the junction held 21 bases outside the gene matches. Germline values: CDR1 WNHNN, CDR2 SYGVQD (reference sequence). The CDR3 spans 22 residues. The CDR3 is CASSEGGGEGTYAMTNTGELFF. CDR3 sequence (DNA): TGCGCCAGCAGTGAGGGGGGGGGAGAGGGGACGTACGCAATGACGAACACCGGGGAGCTGTTTTTT.